Here is one TCR beta chain with its context. The sample belongs to a study of blood T cell repertoires in COVID-19. This CDR3 comprises 15 residues. The germline V gene has CDR1 SGHTA and CDR2 FQGNSA. V dropped 5 bases and J dropped 7; count of bases not matched to a gene: 9. Some clones are missing from TCRdb's copy, which holds only in-frame ones; the method was immunoSEQ multiplex PCR. Of approximately 70,000 clones listed, over 80% are singletons. Sequencing input: peripheral blood. The source of this sequence is an elderly man with active or convalescent COVID-19. The chain employs TRBV7-2 and TRBJ1-1, with TRBD1 identical over 11 bases. The CDR3 DNA reads as TGTGCCAGCAGCAAAGGACAGGGGGCGCACCATGAAGCTTTCTTT. Encoded protein: CASSKGQGAHHEAFF. Combining the CDR3 with reference TRBV7-2 and TRBJ1-1 gives the whole variable domain GAGVSQSPSNKVTEKGKDVELRCDPISGHTALYWYRQSLGQGLEFLIYFQGNSAPDKSGLPSDRFSAERTGGSVSTLTIQRTQQEDSAVYLCASSKGQGAHHEAFFGQGTRLTVV.